Shown below are 25 T cell receptor beta chains from a single sample sequenced in a study of cytomegalovirus exposure and HLA in healthy donors. Amplification used 60 Vbeta primers and 13 Jbeta primers. Assay: immunoSEQ multiplex PCR; the TCRdb copy retains only in-frame clones and omits some. The sample holds about 180,000 clones, about 80% seen once. The sequencing input was PBMCs. The receptors come from a woman aged 25 to 39 in good health and CMV-seronegative.

The rearrangement joins TRBV10-2 to TRBJ1-6; the match to TRBD1 covers 7 bases. Per germline, CDR1 WSHSY and CDR2 SAAADI. The ends lost 6 bases at V and 6 bases at J; junction bases unmatched: 11. There are 16 residues in the CDR3. CDR3 bases: TGCGCCAGCAGCCGAGTCTCAGGGGGGTTTAATTCACCCCTCCACTTT. Its protein is CASSRVSGGFNSPLHF.

The genes are TRBV7-9 and TRBJ2-5; 9 nucleotides match TRBD2. Unmatched junction bases numbered 13, after V lost 4 bases and J lost 7 bases. This CDR3 comprises 16 residues. The germline CDR1 and CDR2 sequences are SEHNR and FQNEAQ (reference sequence). The DNA for the CDR3 is TGTGCCAGCAGCTCAGACGGCGGGGGGGCCCTTAGGACCCAGTACTTC. Its protein is CASSSDGGGALRTQYF.

The chain joins TRBV9 to TRBJ1-3; D not resolved. Trimming took 0 bases from V and 0 from J, leaving 7 bases between them. Germline CDR1 reads SGDLS; CDR2 reads YYNGEE. This CDR3 is built from 15 residues. CDR3 amino acids: CASSVEGSSGNTIYF. The CDR3 DNA reads TGTGCCAGCAGCGTAGAAGGGAGCTCTGGAAACACCATATATTTT.

This chain uses TRBV6-4 with TRBJ2-3, with 9 nucleotides matching TRBD2. CDR3 length equals 16 residues. The V gene's germline CDR1 is MRHNA and CDR2 SNTAGT. Trimming removed 6 bases from V and 4 bases from J; junction bases left unmatched: 11. This chain's CDR3 is CASRAHGRGGPDTQYF. In DNA form, the CDR3 reads TGTGCCAGCAGGGCCCATGGGCGGGGGGGCCCAGATACGCAGTATTTT.

This clone showed up just once. The rearrangement uses TRBV4-2 and TRBJ2-5, with TRBD2 identical over 12 bases. Germline V gene data show CDR1 as LGHNA and CDR2 as YNFKEQ. This CDR3 comprises 19 residues. V gave up 0 bases and J gave up 2 bases; unmatched junction bases: 10. In nucleotides, the CDR3 is TGTGCCAGCAGCCAAGATGGGGGTCTAGCGGGGGGGTTACAAGAGACCCAGTACTTC. This encodes CASSQDGGLAGGLQETQYF.

The J gene is TRBJ2-7, the V gene TRBV6-6; unclear D gene. CDR3 length equals 11 residues. The V gene's germline CDR1 is MNHNY and CDR2 SVGAGI (reference sequence). Trimming removed 6 bases from V and 4 bases from J, with 7 bases in between. The CDR3 bases are TGTGCCAGCAGAGAAGCGTACGAGCAGTACTTC. Translating it yields CASREAYEQYF.

This clone was seen more than once but under ten times. The genes are TRBV4-2 and TRBJ2-7, with 7 nucleotides matching TRBD1. CDR3 size: 14 residues. V lost 4 bases to trimming and J lost 6 bases; unmatched junction nucleotides: 9. Germline V gives CDR1 LGHNA, CDR2 YNFKEQ. The CDR3 nucleotides read TGTGCCAGCAGCCCCACAGGGGAGATCGGCGAGCAGTACTTC. Residues: CASSPTGEIGEQYF.

The gene calls are TRBV6-5 and TRBJ2-3, with D perhaps matching TRBD1 (5 bases). Per germline, CDR1 MNHEY and CDR2 SVGAGI. The germline V and J ends were trimmed by 0 bases and 0 bases, with 10 bases remaining between them. The CDR3 contains 16 residues. DNA for the CDR3: TGTGCCAGCAGTTACTCGACGGACACCAGCACAGATACGCAGTATTTT. Its translation: CASSYSTDTSTDTQYF.

This chain links TRBV6-1 with TRBJ1-3, with 9 bases matching TRBD1. V lost 2 bases and J lost 3; bases outside the gene matches: 8. Germline-derived CDR1 and CDR2 are MNHNS and SASEGT. The CDR3 is 17 residues long. The CDR3 coding sequence is TGTGCCAGCAGTGAATACTTACAGGGGGCGCGTGGAAACACCATATATTTT. Translating gives CASSEYLQGARGNTIYF.

The chain combines TRBV9 with TRBJ2-5, with TRBD1 identical over 7 bases. The germline V gene encodes CDR1 SGDLS and CDR2 YYNGEE. With 3 bases clipped from V and 1 base from J, the junction kept 9 bases outside the gene matches. This CDR3 contains 16 residues. Here the CDR3 reads CASSARGPHGQETQYF. DNA of the CDR3: TGTGCCAGCAGCGCAAGGGGGCCTCACGGCCAAGAGACCCAGTACTTC.

J is TRBJ1-5 and V is TRBV19; TRBD1 is a possible D gene (5 bases). The CDR3 is 15 residues long. CDR1 is LNHDA, CDR2 SQIVND, per germline (reference sequence). V lost 5 bases to trimming and J lost 3 bases, with 14 bases between them. The CDR3 coding sequence is TGTGCCAGTAGTTTAACAGTGGGGCCCAATCAGCCCCAGCATTTT. As protein: CASSLTVGPNQPQHF.

V and J are TRBV25-1 and TRBJ2-7; D gene ambiguous. V dropped 4 bases and J dropped 3 bases, with 16 bases sitting between them. CDR3 length: 15 amino acids. The V gene's germline CDR1 is MGHDK and CDR2 SYGVNS. Written as DNA, the CDR3 is TGTGCCAGCAGTGTCAATGAGGCTACCGGCTACGAGCAGTACTTC. Translated: CASSVNEATGYEQYF.

V gene TRBV30 combines with J gene TRBJ2-1; tentative D call: TRBD2 (7 bases). V lost 4 bases and J 2 bases, leaving 15 bases between the germline ends. The CDR3 extends over 15 amino acids. The germline V gene encodes CDR1 GTSNPN and CDR2 SVGIG (reference sequence). CDR3 in amino acids: CAWIGPGGPYNEQFF. In nucleotides, the CDR3 is TGTGCCTGGATTGGTCCGGGGGGCCCCTACAATGAGCAGTTCTTC.

The rearrangement links TRBV11-2 to TRBJ1-2; D gene ambiguous. V lost 1 base and J 5 bases, leaving 5 bases between the germline ends. Germline CDR1 and CDR2: SGHAT and FQNNGV. The CDR3 spans 12 residues. In DNA form, the CDR3 reads TGTGCCAGCAGCTTAGGAGGGTATGGCTACACCTTC. It specifies CASSLGGYGYTF.

V usage is TRBV29-1 and J usage is TRBJ1-3, with D possibly matching TRBD1 (5 bases). The germline CDR1 and CDR2 sequences are SQVTM and ANQGSEA. CDR3 length equals 15 residues. Trimming removed 6 bases from V and 3 bases from J, with 18 bases in between. For the CDR3, the DNA is TGCAGCGTCCAGAAGTATCAGGGTTATGGAAACACCATATATTTT. It translates to CSVQKYQGYGNTIYF.

This rearrangement joins TRBV27 to TRBJ1-1; no firm D call. The CDR3 has 14 residues. Germline lookup yields CDR1 MNHEY and CDR2 SMNVEV (reference sequence). V gave up 0 bases and J gave up 1 base, with 6 bases separating them. CDR3 DNA sequence: TGTGCCAGCAGTTTATCCCGGGGGAACACTGAAGCTTTCTTT. Residues: CASSLSRGNTEAFF.

This chain connects TRBV30 to TRBJ1-5, with 9 positions matching TRBD1. Germline CDR1 reads GTSNPN; CDR2 reads SVGIG (reference sequence). The CDR3 consists of 16 residues. Losses at the gene ends were 1 base for V and 5 bases for J; bases not matched to a gene: 9. The CDR3 DNA reads TGTGCCTGGAGTGGGATCGGGACAGGGATGTATCAGCCCCAGCATTTT. It yields the protein CAWSGIGTGMYQPQHF.

The V call is TRBV19, the J call TRBJ2-7, with D possibly being TRBD1 (6 bases). Germline V CDR1 and CDR2: LNHDA, SQIVND (reference sequence). V lost 6 bases and J 0 bases, leaving 27 bases between the germline ends. CDR3 length: 19 amino acids. Here the CDR3 reads CASRPNSNPAPRGSYEQYF. DNA for the CDR3: TGTGCCAGTAGGCCGAACAGCAACCCGGCGCCCAGGGGCTCCTACGAGCAGTACTTC.

This clone was counted only a few times. The chain is built from TRBV2 and TRBJ1-4; 8 nucleotides match TRBD1. CDR3 size: 12 residues. V gave up 8 bases and J gave up 7 bases; unmatched junction bases: 3. Per the germline V gene, CDR1 is SNHLY and CDR2 is FYNNEI. This CDR3 reads CASGTGGEKLFF. The CDR3 nucleotides are TGTGCCAGCGGGACAGGTGGTGAAAAACTGTTTTTT.

This chain links TRBV18 with TRBJ1-4; TRBD1 agrees at 7 bases. CDR1 and CDR2 (germline): KGHSH, LQKENI. V was clipped by 3 bases and J by 4 bases; unmatched bases: 8. The CDR3 runs to 16 residues. Here the CDR3 reads CASSPGQTKYNEKLFF. CDR3 bases: TGTGCCAGCTCACCGGGACAGACTAAATATAATGAAAAACTGTTTTTT.

In DNA form, the CDR3 reads TGTGCCAGCAGCTTGGCCCACAGTTACACAGATACGCAGTATTTT. Protein sequence: CASSLAHSYTDTQYF. The J gene is TRBJ2-3, the V gene TRBV5-6, with unresolved D. The CDR3 runs to 15 residues. Germline V gene lookup returns CDR1 SGHDT and CDR2 YYEEEE. V shed 0 bases and J shed 2 bases, with 10 bases lying between them.

This chain uses TRBV6-1 with TRBJ2-2; 10 bases line up with TRBD1. The V gene end was trimmed by 10 bases and the J gene end by 4 bases; junction bases not matched to a gene: 6. CDR3 length: 14 residues. Germline V gene data show CDR1 as MNHNS and CDR2 as SASEGT. DNA of the CDR3: TGTGCCATAGGACAGGGGGTCTTCACCGGGGAGCTGTTTTTT. Translated: CAIGQGVFTGELFF.

This clone was seen a handful of times. The V call is TRBV7-9, the J call TRBJ1-1; 11 bases agree with TRBD1. V shed 4 bases and J 5 bases; nucleotides not matched to a gene: 6. This CDR3 region has 15 residues. Germline-derived CDR1 and CDR2 are SEHNR and FQNEAQ (reference sequence). In DNA form, the CDR3 reads TGTGCCAGCAGCTCTCTGGACAGGGGGCAGACTGAAGCTTTCTTT. This translates into CASSSLDRGQTEAFF.

The chain recombines TRBV5-1 with TRBJ1-1, with a tentative D call TRBD1 (5 bases). The CDR3 spans 13 residues. Trimming took off 5 bases at V and 1 base at J, with 9 bases between the two ends. Germline assignment: CDR1 SGHRS and CDR2 YFSETQ. CDR3 sequence reads: CASRRGGNTEAFF. DNA of the CDR3: TGCGCCAGCAGACGGGGGGGGAACACTGAAGCTTTCTTT.

The chain is built from TRBV30 and TRBJ2-5; 7 nucleotides align to TRBD1. The CDR3 spans 14 residues. After removal of 2 bases from V and 1 base from J, the junction contained 4 bases not matched to a gene. Germline V gene lookup returns CDR1 GTSNPN and CDR2 SVGIG (reference sequence). CDR3 DNA sequence: TGTGCCTGGAGTCCCGGGACAGTCCAAGAGACCCAGTACTTC. Translating it yields CAWSPGTVQETQYF.